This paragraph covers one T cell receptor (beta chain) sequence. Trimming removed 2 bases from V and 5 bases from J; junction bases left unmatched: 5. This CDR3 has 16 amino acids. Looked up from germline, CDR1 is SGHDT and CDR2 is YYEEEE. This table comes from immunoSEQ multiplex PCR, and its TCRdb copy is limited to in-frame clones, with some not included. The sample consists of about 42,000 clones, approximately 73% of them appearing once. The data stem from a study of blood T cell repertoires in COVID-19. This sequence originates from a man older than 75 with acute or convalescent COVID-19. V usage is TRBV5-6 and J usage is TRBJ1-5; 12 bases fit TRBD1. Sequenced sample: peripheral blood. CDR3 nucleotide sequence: TGTGCCAGCAGCTTTTCGGGGACAGGGGGCGATCAGCCCCAGCATTTT. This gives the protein CASSFSGTGGDQPQHF.